Listed below are T cell receptor beta chains from one sample, sequenced in a study of T-cell memory formation after mild COVID-19. Via MiXCR, TCRdb re-called the 5' RACE reads, giving one row per CDR3 protein. The repertoire holds about 68,000 distinct CDR3 sequences, with over 15% as singletons. Sequencing used PBMCs or a T cell subset sorted from them (not recorded which). These receptors all stem from an adult woman who had mild COVID-19 (a few samples of this study predate the infection). Cell type and time point are not known. Both conserved end residues are part of each CDR3. The D gene is left open where the match is weak. Only part of the rows carry a size: once, few, many, or a class if the clone is expanded.

DNA: TGCAGCGTGTTGCCGGCAGGGAGATACAATGAGCAGTTCTTC; CDR3: CSVLPAGRYNEQFF; D: NA; size: NA; V: TRBV29-1; J: TRBJ2-1
DNA: TGTGCCAGCAGTTTACCATCGACTCGGGGGAGCAATCAGCCCCAGCATTTT; CDR3: CASSLPSTRGSNQPQHF; D: NA; size: once; V: TRBV12-3/TRBV12-4; J: TRBJ1-5
DNA: TGTGCCACCGTACCCTCGCTACGGTACTTC; CDR3: CATVPSLRYF; D: NA; size: few; V: TRBV10-3; J: TRBJ2-4
DNA: TGCGCCAGCAGCCATCATTTAGCGGGGGGAAACAATGAGCAGTTCTTC; CDR3: CASSHHLAGGNNEQFF; D: TRBD2; size: NA; V: TRBV4-1; J: TRBJ2-1
DNA: NA; CDR3: CASGLTSGPAVVEQYF; D: NA; size: many; V: TRBV12-5; J: TRBJ2-7
DNA: TGTGCCAGCTCCGACAGACCCGAGAACACTGAAGCTTTCTTT; CDR3: CASSDRPENTEAFF; D: NA; size: NA; V: TRBV18; J: TRBJ1-1
DNA: TGCAGTGCTAGAGCCGAACAGACCAAGGAACGGGGTATCGACTATGGCTACACCTTC; CDR3: CSARAEQTKERGIDYGYTF; D: NA; size: NA; V: TRBV20-1; J: TRBJ1-2
DNA: TGCGCCAGCAGCCGTTTCAGCAGCTCCTACAATGAGCAGTTCTTC; CDR3: CASSRFSSSYNEQFF; D: NA; size: few; V: TRBV5-1; J: TRBJ2-1
DNA: TGTGCCAGCACCGAAAGCGGGGGGGCGACAGATACGCAGTATTTT; CDR3: CASTESGGATDTQYF; D: TRBD2; size: NA; V: TRBV3-1; J: TRBJ2-3
DNA: TGTGCCAGCAGTCTCACAGGGGAAGCTCAGCCCCAGCATTTT; CDR3: CASSLTGEAQPQHF; D: TRBD1; size: few; V: TRBV12-3/TRBV12-4; J: TRBJ1-5
DNA: TGCAGCGTTGAAGAAATCACAGGGGGCAACACCGGGGAGCTGTTTTTT; CDR3: CSVEEITGGNTGELFF; D: TRBD1; size: NA; V: TRBV29-1; J: TRBJ2-2
DNA: TGTGCCAGCATATTAGAGGCCGGGACACAGTCCTACGAGCAGTACTTC; CDR3: CASILEAGTQSYEQYF; D: NA; size: few; V: TRBV2; J: TRBJ2-7
DNA: TGTGCCAGCAGTTTATCCCGAAATCAGCCCCAGCATTTT; CDR3: CASSLSRNQPQHF; D: NA; size: NA; V: TRBV27; J: TRBJ1-5
DNA: TGTGCCAGCAGTCCCAACTCCCTCCGGGACTATAGGGGCAATGAGCAGTTCTTC; CDR3: CASSPNSLRDYRGNEQFF; D: TRBD2; size: few; V: TRBV6-5; J: TRBJ2-1
DNA: TGTGCCAGCAGTTACGGTAGTCTTGTAACTTGGGAGACCCAGTACTTC; CDR3: CASSYGSLVTWETQYF; D: NA; size: few; V: TRBV6-5; J: TRBJ2-5
DNA: TGTGCCAGCAGCTTAGGCAGGAACACCGGGGAGCTGTTTTTT; CDR3: CASSLGRNTGELFF; D: NA; size: few; V: TRBV7-2; J: TRBJ2-2
DNA: TGCAGTGCTAGAGAAGGTGGGGGGGACAATGAGCAGTTCTTC; CDR3: CSAREGGGDNEQFF; D: TRBD2; size: many; V: TRBV20-1; J: TRBJ2-1
DNA: TGTGCCAGCAGCTTGGCCTTCGCTAGCAGAACCTACGAGCAGTACTTC; CDR3: CASSLAFASRTYEQYF; D: NA; size: many; V: TRBV5-6; J: TRBJ2-7
DNA: TGTGCCAGCAGCTTAGAAGCGGGGGGCCCCTACGAGCAGTACTTC; CDR3: CASSLEAGGPYEQYF; D: TRBD2; size: NA; V: TRBV7-8; J: TRBJ2-7
DNA: TGTGCCAGCAGTTACGGCAGGGTCGGGGAAACCTACAATGAGCAGTTCTTC; CDR3: CASSYGRVGETYNEQFF; D: NA; size: NA; V: TRBV6-5; J: TRBJ2-1
DNA: TGCGCCAGCAGCCAAGTCTCCGGAGATACGCAGTATTTT; CDR3: CASSQVSGDTQYF; D: NA; size: NA; V: TRBV4-3; J: TRBJ2-3
DNA: TGTGCCACAGGGACTTATTCTACCACAGATACGCAGTATTTT; CDR3: CATGTYSTTDTQYF; D: NA; size: few; V: TRBV6-5; J: TRBJ2-3